One sample yielded the 24 T cell receptor beta chains listed below, sequenced in a study of T cell clonality in common variable immunodeficiency. Repertoires were generated with immunoSEQ multiplex PCR, while TCRdb's copy carries only in-frame clones and drops some. The sample holds fewer than 40,000 clones, and no clone turns up only once. The sequenced sample was peripheral blood mononuclear cells. The receptors derive from a person aged 18 to 70 in good health.

This clone was detected ten times or more. The DNA read from the CDR3 is TGCAGTGCTGTAGCGGGACCCGGGGCCGGGGAG. Translated: CSAVAGPGAGE. The full CDR3 protein reads CSAVAGPGAGELFF. The chain is built from TRBV20-1 and TRBJ2-2; 8 bases are shared with TRBD2. The CDR3 end is not reached by the read, which stops 3 residues before it; the germline J gene fills it in. CDR1 DFQATT and CDR2 SNEGSKA come from the germline V gene (reference sequence). Losses at the gene ends were 5 bases for V and 6 bases for J; bases not matched to a gene: 8. CDR3 length: 14 residues.

This clone appeared a few times. The read ends 3 residues early relative to the CDR3; the germline J gene fills the gap. The chain joins TRBV18 to TRBJ1-4; weak D call: TRBD1 (6 bases). CDR3 length: 15 amino acids. Germline V gives CDR1 KGHSH, CDR2 LQKENI. The part of the CDR3 DNA that was read is TGTGCCAGCTCACCTGCCGGACAGTCTCACTCACCA. Protein: CASSPAGQSHSP. The entire CDR3 is CASSPAGQSHSPLFF.

The table lists this clone with many counts. The CDR3 end lies 3 residues beyond the end of the read and is filled in from the germline J gene. V gene TRBV7-9 combines with J gene TRBJ2-5, with 9 nucleotides matching TRBD1. V lost 4 bases and J lost 5; bases outside the gene matches: 5. The CDR3 runs to 14 residues. Germline-derived CDR1 and CDR2 are SEHNR and FQNEAQ (reference sequence). The part of the CDR3 DNA that was read is TGTGCCAGCAGCTCACAGGGGGCGGGGGAGACC. This codes for CASSSQGAGET. The CDR3, in full, reads CASSSQGAGETQYF.

This clone was seen ten or more times. Read sequence stops 3 residues before the CDR3 end, and the germline J gene provides the missing end. The V and J genes are TRBV20-1 and TRBJ1-2; 10 nucleotides match TRBD1. This CDR3 has 13 amino acids. Looked up from germline, CDR1 is DFQATT and CDR2 is SNEGSKA (reference sequence). The V gene end was trimmed by 3 bases and the J gene end by 4 bases; junction bases not matched to a gene: 2. CDR3 bases read: TGCAGTGCTAGTGGGACAGGGGTCTATGGC. It codes for CSASGTGVYG. In full, the CDR3 is CSASGTGVYGYTF.

The table lists this clone with many counts. The part of the CDR3 DNA that was read is TGCGCCAGCAGCCAAGGGTGGGGCACCAGCACAGATACG. It translates to CASSQGWGTSTDT. The complete CDR3 protein is CASSQGWGTSTDTQYF. This rearrangement joins TRBV4-1 to TRBJ2-3, with D perhaps TRBD1 (5 bases). The read ends 3 residues shy of where the CDR3 ends; the end is completed using the germline J gene. Germline V gene lookup returns CDR1 MGHRA and CDR2 YSYEKL. The V end lost 1 base, the J end lost 0 bases, and 11 bases lay between the germline ends. The CDR3 has 16 amino acids.

Many counts were recorded for this clone. The CDR3 end lies 3 residues beyond the end of the read and is filled in from the germline J gene. The chain uses TRBV4-1 and TRBJ1-1; D is uncertain. V lost 5 bases and J lost 1, with 11 bases in between. CDR1 is MGHRA and CDR2 is YSYEKL in the germline V gene. There are 14 residues in the CDR3. The CDR3 DNA, read in part, is TGCGCCAGCAGCGGTCCTCTCAGGAACACTGAA. Residues: CASSGPLRNTE. The whole CDR3 is CASSGPLRNTEAFF.

This clone was observed many times. The CDR3 end lies 3 residues beyond the end of the read and is filled in from the germline J gene. The chain uses TRBV18 and TRBJ2-7; TRBD1 agrees at 11 bases. Trimming removed 3 bases from V and 5 bases from J; junction bases left unmatched: 0. CDR3 length: 13 amino acids. The germline gives CDR1 KGHSH, CDR2 LQKENI. The CDR3 loop is CASSPGQGDEQYF. The covered CDR3 bases are TGTGCCAGCTCACCGGGACAGGGGGACGAG.

This clone was detected a few times. A far larger clone differs by one base, so this is likely a read error. The read comes to an end 3 residues before the CDR3 does, leaving the germline J gene to fill in the end. The rearrangement joins TRBV30 to TRBJ1-5, with 9 bases fitting TRBD1. The CDR3 covers 16 residues. CDR1 and CDR2 from the germline V gene are GTSNPN and SVGIG (reference sequence). The sequenced CDR3 bases are TGTGCCTCGAGTCCATCCCGGACAGGGGGCAATCAGCCC. Protein: CASSPSRTGGNQP. In full, the CDR3 is CASSPSRTGGNQPQHF. The whole variable domain, remainder taken from reference TRBV30 and TRBJ1-5, is SQTIHQWPATLVQPVGSPLSLECTVEGTSNPNLYWYRQAAGRGLQLLFYSVGIGQISSEVPQNLSASRPQDRQFILSSKKLLLSDSGFYLCASSPSRTGGNQPQHFGDGTRLSIL.

The table lists this clone with a few counts. The sequenced fragment ends 3 residues before the CDR3 boundary, so the rest is inferred from the germline J gene. The chain couples TRBV18 to TRBJ2-5; TRBD1 is a possible D gene (5 bases). CDR3 length: 15 residues. The germline CDR1 and CDR2 sequences are KGHSH and LQKENI. V shed 2 bases and J shed 5 bases, with 15 bases lying between them. CDR3 DNA (partial): TGTGCCAGCTCACCAGGGGCGGACCCCACGGAGACC. This sequence encodes CASSPGADPTET. The full CDR3 sequence reads CASSPGADPTETQYF. Based on the CDR3 plus reference TRBV18 and TRBJ2-5, the full variable domain is NAGVMQNPRHLVRRRGQEARLRCSPMKGHSHVYWYRQLPEEGLKFMVYLQKENIIDESGMPKERFSAEFPKEGPSILRIQQVVRGDSAAYFCASSPGADPTETQYFGPGTRLLVL.

This clone was observed at least ten times. From the germline J gene comes the end of the CDR3, since the read stops 3 residues before it. The chain carries TRBV19 and TRBJ2-2, with no clear D. This CDR3 is 12 amino acids long. The V end was cut by 7 bases, the J end by 6 bases, with 9 bases between. CDR1 and CDR2 from the germline V gene are LNHDA and SQIVND (reference sequence). The CDR3 DNA, read in part, is TGTGCCAGTAACGGGTTGGCCGGGGAG. It yields the protein CASNGLAGE. The whole CDR3 sequence reads CASNGLAGELFF.

This clone was counted ten times or more. The read finishes 3 residues shy of the CDR3 end, and the germline J gene is used to complete it. The chain carries TRBV20-1 and TRBJ2-1; D perhaps matches TRBD2 (5 bases). Germline V gene data show CDR1 as DFQATT and CDR2 as SNEGSKA (reference sequence). This CDR3 is built from 17 residues. V shed 4 bases and J shed 1 base, with 20 bases lying between them. CDR3 bases read: TGCAGTGCTATGGATAGCGAGACCCATCGATCCTACAATGAG. As protein: CSAMDSETHRSYNE. The entire CDR3 sequence reads CSAMDSETHRSYNEQFF.

This clone has at least ten counts. The sequenced fragment ends 3 residues before the CDR3 boundary, so the rest is inferred from the germline J gene. This sequence joins TRBV29-1 and TRBJ2-3, with TRBD2 matching 8 bases. Trimming cost V 1 base and J 0 bases; bases outside gene matches: 18. This CDR3 is built from 20 residues. Germline V CDR1 and CDR2: SQVTM, ANQGSEA. CDR3 residues: CSVEGWLMAGGPSSTDTQYF. The sequenced part of the CDR3 DNA is TGCAGCGTTGAAGGGTGGTTAATGGCGGGGGGCCCCTCTAGCACAGATACG.

This clone was seen repeatedly, ten times or more. The read gets to within 3 residues of the CDR3 end, and the germline J gene fills in the rest. This rearrangement joins TRBV5-6 to TRBJ1-1, with D perhaps TRBD1 (6 bases). Germline values: CDR1 SGHDT, CDR2 YYEEEE. The CDR3 totals 13 residues. The sequenced part of the CDR3 DNA is TGTGCCAGCAGCCCAGCCCGGCAGGGGGAA. It translates to CASSPARQGE. The whole CDR3 sequence is CASSPARQGEAFF.

This clone has a count of ten or more. The observed sequence ends 3 residues before the CDR3 terminus, with the missing tail filled in from the germline J gene. The chain links TRBV19 to TRBJ1-2, with D maybe TRBD1 (5 bases). V was trimmed by 1 base and J by 4 bases, leaving 22 bases between them. The CDR3 has 18 amino acids. Germline V gene lookup returns CDR1 LNHDA and CDR2 SQIVND (reference sequence). The sequenced part of the CDR3 DNA is TGTGCCAGTAGTATAGGGGAAGGACGAAGCCTCGGGGGCTATGGC. Translation: CASSIGEGRSLGGYG. The whole CDR3 protein reads CASSIGEGRSLGGYGYTF.

In its sample, this clone was seen many times. The read ends 3 residues before the CDR3 terminus; that terminus is restored from the germline J gene. The J gene is TRBJ2-1, the V gene TRBV7-3; 10 bases align to TRBD2. Germline V gives CDR1 SGHTA, CDR2 FQGTGA. The CDR3 runs 15 residues. J was trimmed by 2 bases and V by 5 bases; bases with no gene match: 3. The covered CDR3 bases are TGTGCCAGCAGCCCAGCGGGGGGGCCCTACAATGAG. This translates into CASSPAGGPYNE. In full, the CDR3 is CASSPAGGPYNEQFF. The variable domain in full, with the rest retrieved from reference TRBV7-3 and TRBJ2-1, is GAGVSQTPSNKVTEKGKYVELRCDPISGHTALYWYRQSLGQGPEFLIYFQGTGAADDSGLPNDRFFAVRPEGSVSTLKIQRTERGDSAVYLCASSPAGGPYNEQFFGPGTRLTVL.

This clone was seen at least ten times. The read comes to an end 3 residues before the CDR3 does, leaving the germline J gene to fill in the end. The chain joins TRBV29-1 to TRBJ2-7; 8 bases align to TRBD1. Per germline, CDR1 SQVTM and CDR2 ANQGSEA. V lost 8 bases and J lost 3; bases outside the gene matches: 9. The CDR3 length is 13 residues. CDR3: CSTSGTGVYEQYF. The sequenced CDR3 bases are TGCAGCACCTCCGGGACAGGAGTCTACGAG.

This clone came up a few times. The CDR3 sequence is CASRMAPRDEQFF. Partial CDR3 DNA: TGTGCCAGCAGGATGGCCCCGAGGGATGAG. The genes are TRBV11-2 and TRBJ2-1, with D maybe TRBD2 (5 bases). The CDR3 end lies 3 residues beyond the end of the read and is filled in from the germline J gene. The CDR3 extends over 13 amino acids. Trimming stripped 6 bases from V and 8 bases from J, with 14 bases between. Germline lookup yields CDR1 SGHAT and CDR2 FQNNGV.

This clone showed up many times. The sequence runs out 3 residues before the end of the CDR3; the remainder is reconstructed from the germline J gene. The J gene is TRBJ2-2, the V gene TRBV20-1, with TRBD1 identical over 11 bases. CDR3 length: 18 amino acids. Germline CDR1 and CDR2: DFQATT and SNEGSKA (reference sequence). The CDR3 loop reads CSARKFRDRGLEDEKLFF. Partial CDR3 DNA: TGCAGTGCTAGGAAATTCCGGGACAGGGGGTTGGAAGATGAAAAG.

This clone was seen many times. From the germline J gene comes the end of the CDR3, since the read stops 3 residues before it. The chain couples TRBV5-5 to TRBJ2-7; D is unclear. CDR1 and CDR2 from the germline V gene are SGHKS and YYEKEE (reference sequence). The V and J ends lost 4 bases and 0 bases respectively, with 11 bases between them. The length of the CDR3 is 14 residues. The CDR3: CASSRLGSSYEQYF. CDR3 DNA, as far as it was read: TGTGCCAGCAGCCGTCTAGGATCCTCCTACGAG.

This clone came up many times. The read gets to within 3 residues of the CDR3 end, and the germline J gene fills in the rest. V is TRBV7-2 and J is TRBJ1-2; tentative D call: TRBD1 (5 bases). The CDR3 contains 13 residues. Germline values: CDR1 SGHTA, CDR2 FQGNSA. V gave up 1 base and J gave up 4 bases, with 7 bases separating them. This CDR3 is CASSLGQIYGYTF. CDR3 DNA, as far as it was read: TGTGCCAGCAGCTTAGGACAGATCTATGGC.

Ten or more counts support this clone. Sequencing ends 3 residues short of the CDR3 end; the germline J gene provides the rest. This rearrangement joins TRBV2 to TRBJ1-4; TRBD1 matches 8 bases. V gave up 6 bases and J gave up 5 bases; unmatched junction bases: 8. Germline V CDR1 and CDR2: SNHLY, FYNNEI. The CDR3 covers 15 residues. The CDR3 reads CASRSRTGLNEKLFF. Incomplete CDR3 DNA: TGTGCCAGCAGGAGCAGGACAGGGCTCAATGAAAAA. Full variable domain (rest looked up from reference TRBV2 and TRBJ1-4): EPEVTQTPSHQVTQMGQEVILRCVPISNHLYFYWYRQILGQKVEFLVSFYNNEISEKSEIFDDQFSVERPDGSNFTLKIRSTKLEDSAMYFCASRSRTGLNEKLFFGSGTQLSVL.

Many counts were recorded for this clone. The read ends 3 residues early relative to the CDR3; the germline J gene fills the gap. The gene calls are TRBV29-1 and TRBJ1-3, with a possible D match to TRBD1 (5 bases). Germline lookup yields CDR1 SQVTM and CDR2 ANQGSEA. The CDR3 runs 13 residues. The V end lost 0 bases, the J end lost 2 bases, and 5 bases lay between the germline ends. The sequenced part of the CDR3 DNA is TGCAGCGTTGAAGACAGGGCTGGAAACACC. Translated: CSVEDRAGNT. The whole CDR3 is CSVEDRAGNTIYF.

This clone was seen ten or more times. The read comes to an end 3 residues before the CDR3 does, leaving the germline J gene to fill in the end. The V and J genes are TRBV6-2 or TRBV6-3 and TRBJ2-1; TRBD2 agrees at 7 bases. V lost 6 bases to trimming and J lost 0 bases; unmatched junction nucleotides: 2. The CDR3 length is 14 residues. Germline CDR1 is MNHEY and CDR2 is SVGEGT. The DNA read from the CDR3 is TGTGCCAGCAGAGGGACTATCTCCTACAATGAG. Translating it yields CASRGTISYNE. In full, the CDR3 reads CASRGTISYNEQFF.

This clone appeared a few times. The read finishes 3 residues shy of the CDR3 end, and the germline J gene is used to complete it. This sequence joins TRBV18 and TRBJ1-2; TRBD1 is a possible D gene (5 bases). This CDR3 region has 13 residues. Germline CDR1 reads KGHSH; CDR2 reads LQKENI. CDR3 in amino acids: CASSPPQGVSYTF. The sequenced part of the CDR3 DNA is TGTGCCAGCTCACCACCTCAGGGCGTATCC.